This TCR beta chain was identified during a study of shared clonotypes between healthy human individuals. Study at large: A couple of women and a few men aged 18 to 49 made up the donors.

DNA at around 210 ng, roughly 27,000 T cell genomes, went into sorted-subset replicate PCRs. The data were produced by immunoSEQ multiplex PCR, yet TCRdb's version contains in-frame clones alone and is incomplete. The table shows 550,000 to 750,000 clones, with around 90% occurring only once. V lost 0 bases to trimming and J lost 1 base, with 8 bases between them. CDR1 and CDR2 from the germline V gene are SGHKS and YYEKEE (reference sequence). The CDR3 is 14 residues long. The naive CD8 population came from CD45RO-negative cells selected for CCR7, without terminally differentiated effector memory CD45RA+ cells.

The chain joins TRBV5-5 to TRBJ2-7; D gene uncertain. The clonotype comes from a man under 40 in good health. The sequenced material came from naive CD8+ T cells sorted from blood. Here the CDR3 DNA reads TGTGCCAGCAGCTTGGAGTCCGGGTCCTACGAGCAGTACTTC. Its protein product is CASSLESGSYEQYF.